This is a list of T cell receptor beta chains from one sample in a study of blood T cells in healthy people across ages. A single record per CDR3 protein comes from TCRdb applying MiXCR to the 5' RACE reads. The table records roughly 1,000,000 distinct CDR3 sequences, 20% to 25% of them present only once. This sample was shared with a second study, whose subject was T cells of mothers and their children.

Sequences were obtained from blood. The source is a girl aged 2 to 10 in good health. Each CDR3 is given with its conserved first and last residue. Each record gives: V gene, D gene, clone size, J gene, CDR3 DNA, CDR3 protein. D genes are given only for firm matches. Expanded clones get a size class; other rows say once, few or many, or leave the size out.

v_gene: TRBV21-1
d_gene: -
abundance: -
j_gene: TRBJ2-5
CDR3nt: TGTGCCAGCAGCAGGGGCGAAGAGGCCCGGGAGACCCAGTACTTC
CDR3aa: CASSRGEEARETQYF

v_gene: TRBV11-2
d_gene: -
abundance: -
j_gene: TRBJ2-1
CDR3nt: TGTGCCAGCAGCTTAGGCAAAACTCACGTCGGCTACAATGAGCAGTTCTTC
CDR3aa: CASSLGKTHVGYNEQFF

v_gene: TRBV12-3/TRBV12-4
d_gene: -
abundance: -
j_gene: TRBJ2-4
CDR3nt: TGTGCCAGCAGTTTCTCCACGTCCCTTGGCATTCAGTACTTC
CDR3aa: CASSFSTSLGIQYF

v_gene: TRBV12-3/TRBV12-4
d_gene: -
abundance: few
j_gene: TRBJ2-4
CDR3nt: TGTGCCAGCAGTTTAACGGGGACGGTAAATCTAGCCAAAAACATTCAGTACTTC
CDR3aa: CASSLTGTVNLAKNIQYF

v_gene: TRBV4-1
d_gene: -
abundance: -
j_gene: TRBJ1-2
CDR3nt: TGCGCCAGCAGCCAAGCGGTGGGGGCAGGGGGCTACACCTTC
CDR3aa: CASSQAVGAGGYTF

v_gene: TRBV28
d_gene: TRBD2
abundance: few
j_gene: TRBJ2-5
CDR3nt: TGTGCCAGCAACCGAGCAGCGGGATATGAGACCCAGTACTTC
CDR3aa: CASNRAAGYETQYF

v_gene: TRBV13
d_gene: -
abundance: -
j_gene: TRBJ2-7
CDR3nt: TGTGCCAGCAGCTCGACCGGAGGCGGGACATCCTACGAGCAGTACTTC
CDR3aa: CASSSTGGGTSYEQYF

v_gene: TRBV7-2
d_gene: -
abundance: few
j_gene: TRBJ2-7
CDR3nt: TGTGCCAGCAGCTTAGAAAGTACGGGTATAGTATCCTACGAGCAGTACTTC
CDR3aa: CASSLESTGIVSYEQYF

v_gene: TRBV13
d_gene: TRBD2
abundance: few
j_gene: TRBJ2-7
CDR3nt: TGTGCCAGCAGCTCCCGTGTCTTCGGGACTAGCAGTACCTACGAGCAGTACTTC
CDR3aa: CASSSRVFGTSSTYEQYF

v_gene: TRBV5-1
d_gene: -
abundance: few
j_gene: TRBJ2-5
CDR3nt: TGCGCCAGCAGCCCCCTGGGAGGTCACTCGGTGCAAGAGACCCAGTACTTC
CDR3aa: CASSPLGGHSVQETQYF

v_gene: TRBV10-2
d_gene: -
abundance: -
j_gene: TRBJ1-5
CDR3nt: TGCGCCAGCAGTGAGTCTCCGGTAGGAAATCAGCCCCAGCATTTT
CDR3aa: CASSESPVGNQPQHF

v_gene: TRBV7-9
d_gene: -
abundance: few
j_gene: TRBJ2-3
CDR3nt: TGTGCCAGCAGCCCTATGCCCCATAGCAGGTTCACAGATACGCAGTATTTT
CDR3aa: CASSPMPHSRFTDTQYF

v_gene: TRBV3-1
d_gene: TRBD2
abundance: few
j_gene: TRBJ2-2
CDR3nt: TGTGCCAGCAGCGAGGGGCTAGCGGACACCGGGGAGCTGTTTTTT
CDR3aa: CASSEGLADTGELFF

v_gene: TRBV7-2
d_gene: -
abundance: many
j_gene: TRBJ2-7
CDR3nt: TGTGCCAGCAGCTTAGCTAACGAGCAGTACTTC
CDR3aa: CASSLANEQYF

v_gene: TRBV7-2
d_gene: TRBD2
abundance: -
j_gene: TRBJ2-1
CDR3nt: TGTGCCGGCAGCCCCGGACTAGCGGGACCCAATGAGCAGTTCTTC
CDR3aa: CAGSPGLAGPNEQFF

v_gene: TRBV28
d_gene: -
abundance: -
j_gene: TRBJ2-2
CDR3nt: TGTGCCAGCAGTTTTCGGGCGAACACCGGGGAGCTGTTTTTT
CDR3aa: CASSFRANTGELFF

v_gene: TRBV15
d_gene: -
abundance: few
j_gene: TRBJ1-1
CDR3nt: TGTGCCACCAGCAGTTGGAACACTGAAGCTTTCTTT
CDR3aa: CATSSWNTEAFF

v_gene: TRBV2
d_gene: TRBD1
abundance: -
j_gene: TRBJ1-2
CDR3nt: TGTGCCAGCATGGGACAGATGGGTGGCTACACCTTC
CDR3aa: CASMGQMGGYTF

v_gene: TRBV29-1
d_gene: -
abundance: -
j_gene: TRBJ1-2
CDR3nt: TGCAGCGTTCCTGCCTGGGGACTCTATGGCTACACCTTC
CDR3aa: CSVPAWGLYGYTF

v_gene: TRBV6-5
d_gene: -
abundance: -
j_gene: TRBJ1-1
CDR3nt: TGTGCCAGCACTTTTAGGGGGAACACTGAAGCTTTCTTT
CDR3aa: CASTFRGNTEAFF